This T cell receptor beta chain was recorded in a study of cytomegalovirus exposure and HLA in healthy donors. Across the study: An early data release held approximately 80 million unique TCRs from HLA-typed donors.

As for this clone: What it binds is not known.

The PCR had 60 Vbeta and 13 Jbeta primers. Method: immunoSEQ multiplex PCR; TCRdb's copy keeps in-frame clones and lacks some. The sample shows 150,000 to 200,000 clones, approximately 84% of them seen only once. General study results and limits: In an earlier analysis, most TCR beta V segments were productive about 90% or about 30% of the time.

With V trimmed by 6 bases and J by 7 bases, 18 bases remained unmatched. Germline values: CDR1 LNHDA, CDR2 SQIVND (reference sequence). CDR3 length: 17 amino acids. This TCR was sampled from a girl less than two years old in good health and CMV-seronegative. The chain carries TRBV19 and TRBJ2-1; 7 positions agree with TRBD1. Sequenced input: PBMCs. This CDR3 reads CASRKNRGPTYTNEQFF. Here the CDR3 DNA reads TGTGCCAGTAGAAAAAACAGGGGCCCTACGTACACAAATGAGCAGTTCTTC.